One sample yielded the 5 T cell receptor beta chains listed below, sequenced in a study of T cell responses to AZD1222 COVID-19 vaccine. The assay was immunoSEQ multiplex PCR, and TCRdb's table has in-frame clones only and misses some. In the table there are 200,000 to 250,000 clones, roughly 91% of which are singletons. The sequences come from peripheral blood, collected on day 0 of MenACWY control vaccination. All receptors come from an adult in good health.

The chain uses TRBV7-3 and TRBJ1-6, with TRBD1 identical over 7 bases. Looked up from germline, CDR1 is SGHTA and CDR2 is FQGTGA. The CDR3 loop spans 15 amino acids. The trim removed 3 bases at V and 10 bases at J, leaving 9 bases unmatched. The CDR3 loop reads CASSFKGAQGSPLHF. CDR3 nucleotides: TGTGCCAGCAGCTTTAAGGGGGCGCAAGGGTCACCCCTCCACTTT.

The CDR3 DNA follows: TGTGCCAGCAGCTTAGCTTTGGGGGCAGGCGAAAAACTGTTTTTT. This codes for CASSLALGAGEKLFF. The chain links TRBV7-2 to TRBJ1-4; tentative D call: TRBD1 (6 bases). V was shortened by 0 bases and J by 8 bases, with 13 bases between the two germline ends. The CDR3 spans 15 residues. From germline, CDR1 is SGHTA and CDR2 FQGNSA. Based on the CDR3 plus reference TRBV7-2 and TRBJ1-4, the full variable domain is GAGVSQSPSNKVTEKGKDVELRCDPISGHTALYWYRQSLGQGLEFLIYFQGNSAPDKSGLPSDRFSAERTGGSVSTLTIQRTQQEDSAVYLCASSLALGAGEKLFFGSGTQLSVL.

The chain joins TRBV2 to TRBJ2-7, with 9 bases identical to TRBD1. Germline V gene lookup returns CDR1 SNHLY and CDR2 FYNNEI. V was pared by 6 bases and J by 3 bases, with 6 bases of the junction left unmatched. The CDR3 is made up of 14 amino acids. The CDR3 reads CASRDGTGSYEQYF. Written as DNA, the CDR3 is TGTGCCAGCAGAGACGGGACAGGGAGCTACGAGCAGTACTTC. The variable domain in full, with the rest retrieved from reference TRBV2 and TRBJ2-7, is EPEVTQTPSHQVTQMGQEVILRCVPISNHLYFYWYRQILGQKVEFLVSFYNNEISEKSEIFDDQFSVERPDGSNFTLKIRSTKLEDSAMYFCASRDGTGSYEQYFGPGTRLTVT.

In nucleotides, the CDR3 is TGTGCCAGCAGCGCACAGGGGGCAGCGAATTCACCCCTCCACTTT. It codes for CASSAQGAANSPLHF. This chain connects TRBV9 to TRBJ1-6, with 9 bases fitting TRBD1. CDR3 size: 15 residues. Per germline, CDR1 SGDLS and CDR2 YYNGEE. Trimming cost V 3 bases and J 7 bases; bases outside gene matches: 5.

This chain joins TRBV6-2 or TRBV6-3 and TRBJ2-5; the match to TRBD2 covers 13 bases. The CDR3 extends over 16 amino acids. Germline-derived CDR1 and CDR2 are MNHEY and SVGEGT. The V gene end was trimmed by 2 bases and the J gene end by 3 bases; junction bases not matched to a gene: 3. The CDR3 coding sequence is TGTGCCAGCAGTTACCCGGGGACTAGCGGGGAAGAGACCCAGTACTTC. Its protein product is CASSYPGTSGEETQYF.